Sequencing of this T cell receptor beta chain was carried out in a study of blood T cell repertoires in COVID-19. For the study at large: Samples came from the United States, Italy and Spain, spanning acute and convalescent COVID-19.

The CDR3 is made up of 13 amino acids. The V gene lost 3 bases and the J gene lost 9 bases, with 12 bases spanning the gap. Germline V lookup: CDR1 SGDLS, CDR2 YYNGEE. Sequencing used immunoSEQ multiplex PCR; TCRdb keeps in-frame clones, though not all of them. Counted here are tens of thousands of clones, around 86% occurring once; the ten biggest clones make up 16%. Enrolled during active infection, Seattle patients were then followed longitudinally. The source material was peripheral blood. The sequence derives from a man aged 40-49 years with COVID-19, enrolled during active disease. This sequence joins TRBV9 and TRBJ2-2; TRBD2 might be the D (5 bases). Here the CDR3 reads CASSEGLQRELFF. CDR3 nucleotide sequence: TGTGCCAGCAGCGAAGGACTGCAGAGGGAGCTGTTTTTT.